The clone carrying this TCR beta chain was detected only a few times. Antigen: not known. The sample belongs to a study of blood T cells in healthy people across ages. Background on the study: Template switching captured about one barcoded beta molecule per two T cells.

Alongside a J-beta primer mix, a sample-barcoded 5' primer served in a second PCR lasting roughly 7 to 11 cycles. Every single cDNA molecule received a tag from a template-switch adaptor with 12 random nucleotides. Via MiXCR, TCRdb re-called the 5' RACE reads, giving one row per CDR3 protein. The sample lists some 1.8 million distinct CDR3 sequences, around 40% occurring once. This CDR3 has 12 amino acids. Germline V gene data show CDR1 as SQVTM and CDR2 as ANQGSEA. V lost 4 bases and J lost 4, with 10 bases in between. Study results and limitations: The donors' CMV status was not determined, possibly confounding changes in expanded clonotypes. Estimated diversity across one million T cells was deemed an underestimate.

The J gene is TRBJ1-1, the V gene TRBV29-1; D is uncertain. This TCR derives from a human donor in good health. Specimen: blood. The DNA of the CDR3 is TGCAGCGTTGCCGGGGTGAGCACTGAAGCTTTCTTT. Protein: CSVAGVSTEAFF. Full variable domain (rest looked up from reference TRBV29-1 and TRBJ1-1): SAVISQKPSRDICQRGTSLTIQCQVDSQVTMMFWYRQQPGQSLTLIATANQGSEATYESGFVIDKFPISRPNLTFSTLTVSNMSPEDSSIYLCSVAGVSTEAFFGQGTRLTVV.